A single sample is the source of the 16 T cell receptor beta chains below, sequenced in a study of blood T cell repertoires in COVID-19. Clones were sequenced by immunoSEQ multiplex PCR, and TCRdb holds only the in-frame ones, with some missing. The sample lists some 46,000 clones; approximately 85% were seen once. The sequencing input was peripheral blood. The origin of the receptors is a woman of 80 years or more with COVID-19, enrolled during active disease.

CDR3 DNA: TGTGCCACCAGCAGAGGCAGAGGACAGCCCTACGAGCAGTACTTC. Translation: CATSRGRGQPYEQYF. This chain connects TRBV15 to TRBJ2-7; D may be TRBD1 (6 bases). Trimming removed 1 base from V and 2 bases from J, with 12 bases in between. The CDR3 is 15 amino acids. CDR1 is LNHNV, CDR2 YYDKDF, per germline (reference sequence). The full variable domain, in which reference TRBV15 and TRBJ2-7 provide the parts outside the CDR3, is DAMVIQNPRYQVTQFGKPVTLSCSQTLNHNVMYWYQQKSSQAPKLLFHYYDKDFNNEADTPDNFQSRRPNTSFCFLDIRSPGLGDTAMYLCATSRGRGQPYEQYFGPGTRLTVT.

This chain links TRBV16 with TRBJ1-5, with D perhaps TRBD1 (5 bases). The CDR3 spans 17 residues. V was trimmed by 2 bases and J by 4 bases, leaving 18 bases between them. Germline CDR1 is KGHSY and CDR2 is FQNENV. CDR3 sequence: CASSQRKGQVHNQPQHF. For the CDR3, the DNA is TGTGCCAGCAGCCAAAGGAAGGGGCAGGTGCATAATCAGCCCCAGCATTTT.

The J gene is TRBJ2-7, the V gene TRBV18; 12 bases are a match to TRBD1. This CDR3 has 17 amino acids. CDR1 is KGHSH and CDR2 is LQKENI in the germline V gene. J gave up 0 bases and V 0 bases, and 3 bases lay outside the gene matches. The CDR3 DNA reads TGTGCCAGCTCACCACCGGGACAGGGGGCATTCTCCTACGAGCAGTACTTC. Amino acid sequence: CASSPPGQGAFSYEQYF.

V is TRBV11-2 and J is TRBJ2-4; the D is unclear. The CDR3 loop spans 13 amino acids. CDR1 is SGHAT, CDR2 FQNNGV, per germline. V was shortened by 6 bases and J by 1 base, with 7 bases between the two germline ends. The CDR3 sequence: CASRSVAKNIQYF. The CDR3 DNA reads as TGTGCCAGCAGGTCCGTTGCCAAAAACATTCAGTACTTC.

The chain couples TRBV6-4 to TRBJ1-2; 9 bases agree with TRBD1. Germline V CDR1 and CDR2: MRHNA, SNTAGT. The CDR3 has 15 residues. After removal of 4 bases from V and 2 bases from J, the junction contained 5 bases not matched to a gene. CDR3 amino acids: CASSARDRVNYGYTF. Here the CDR3 DNA reads TGTGCCAGCAGTGCCCGGGACAGGGTGAACTATGGCTACACCTTC.

The J gene is TRBJ2-5, the V gene TRBV5-1, with 8 nucleotides matching TRBD2. The CDR3 runs to 16 residues. V was pared by 0 bases and J by 2 bases, with 6 bases of the junction left unmatched. CDR1 SGHRS and CDR2 YFSETQ come from the germline V gene. CDR3: CASSLAVLAGQETQYF. CDR3 in DNA: TGCGCCAGCAGCTTGGCCGTATTAGCGGGGCAAGAGACCCAGTACTTC.

V gene TRBV28 combines with J gene TRBJ1-5; a possible D gene is TRBD1 (5 bases). The CDR3 length is 15 residues. CDR1 MDHEN and CDR2 SYDVKM come from the germline V gene. V was trimmed by 5 bases and J by 3 bases, leaving 14 bases between them. The CDR3 here is CASSLRTYDNQPQHF. For the CDR3, the DNA is TGTGCCAGCAGTCTCAGGACATACGACAATCAGCCCCAGCATTTT.

The CDR3 sequence: CASSSPGQGAEKLFF. The CDR3 coding sequence is TGTGCCAGCAGCTCTCCGGGACAGGGCGCGGAAAAACTGTTTTTT. This chain joins TRBV5-5 and TRBJ1-4; 9 bases line up with TRBD1. The CDR3 runs to 15 residues. V lost 3 bases and J lost 8; bases outside the gene matches: 8. Germline CDR1 is SGHKS and CDR2 is YYEKEE (reference sequence).

The chain recombines TRBV14 with TRBJ2-2; 8 bases fit TRBD1. Looked up from germline, CDR1 is SGHDN and CDR2 is FVKESK. Trimming at V came to 5 bases and at J to 7 bases, leaving 6 bases not matched to a gene. This CDR3 comprises 14 residues. The CDR3 nucleotides are TGTGCCAGCAGCTTACTACAGGGGGTCGGGGAGCTGTTTTTT. Protein product: CASSLLQGVGELFF.

The rearrangement uses TRBV28 and TRBJ1-1; D is perhaps TRBD1 (6 bases). Trimming removed 5 bases from V and 11 bases from J, with 15 bases in between. The germline CDR1 and CDR2 sequences are MDHEN and SYDVKM. The CDR3 covers 12 residues. CDR3 bases: TGTGCCAGCAGTGAAATACAGGGTATGGCTTTCTTT. Translated: CASSEIQGMAFF.

CDR3 residues: CASSLGDFSYNEQFF. The CDR3 DNA reads TGTGCCAGCAGCTTAGGGGACTTTTCCTACAATGAGCAGTTCTTC. The genes are TRBV11-3 and TRBJ2-1, with TRBD2 as a possible D gene (6 bases). Between the trimmed V and J ends, which lost 1 base and 1 base, there was a span of 8 bases. The CDR3 is 15 residues long. The germline V gene encodes CDR1 SGHNT and CDR2 YENEEA. Drawing the rest from reference TRBV11-3 and TRBJ2-1, the complete variable domain is EAGVVQSPRYKIIEKKQPVAFWCNPISGHNTLYWYLQNLGQGPELLIRYENEEAVDDSQLPKDRFSAERLKGVDSTLKIQPAELGDSAVYLCASSLGDFSYNEQFFGPGTRLTVL.

The chain has TRBV9 and TRBJ2-2; 7 bases line up with TRBD1. CDR3 length: 16 residues. CDR1 and CDR2 (germline): SGDLS, YYNGEE. The J segment lost 4 bases and the V segment lost 0 bases, leaving 6 bases of the junction unmatched. The CDR3 protein is CASSVVDRVGTGELFF. Here the CDR3 DNA reads TGTGCCAGCAGCGTAGTCGACAGGGTAGGCACCGGGGAGCTGTTTTTT.

This clone was counted between two and nine times. The rearrangement links TRBV9 to TRBJ1-1; TRBD1 is a possible D gene (6 bases). V lost 0 bases and J 3 bases, leaving 15 bases between the germline ends. CDR1 is SGDLS and CDR2 is YYNGEE in the germline V gene. The CDR3 totals 16 residues. The CDR3 bases are TGTGCCAGCAGCGTAGGAACAGGGTCTTCGTACACTGAAGCTTTCTTT. Translated, it gives CASSVGTGSSYTEAFF.

The genes are TRBV18 and TRBJ1-4, with D perhaps TRBD1 (6 bases). V was cut by 5 bases and J by 4 bases, with 11 bases left in between. The CDR3 loop spans 14 amino acids. Per the germline V gene, CDR1 is KGHSH and CDR2 is LQKENI. CDR3 loop: CASSADSRNEKLFF. CDR3 DNA: TGTGCCAGCTCAGCGGACAGCCGTAATGAAAAACTGTTTTTT.

The V call is TRBV11-3, the J call TRBJ2-7; D possibly corresponds to TRBD1 (5 bases). Trimming stripped 0 bases from V and 5 bases from J, with 11 bases between. The germline V gene encodes CDR1 SGHNT and CDR2 YENEEA. This CDR3 is 14 amino acids long. The CDR3 here is CASSLEGRADEQYF. The CDR3 DNA reads as TGTGCCAGCAGCTTAGAGGGCAGGGCGGACGAGCAGTACTTC.

The J gene is TRBJ2-1, the V gene TRBV7-9, with D possibly matching TRBD1 (6 bases). The ends were cut back, 4 bases at V and 3 bases at J, with 13 bases in the middle. CDR1 is SEHNR, CDR2 FQNEAQ, per germline (reference sequence). The CDR3 length is 15 residues. DNA for the CDR3: TGTGCCAGCAGCTCTGCAGGGGCGGACTACAATGAGCAGTTCTTC. Translated, it gives CASSSAGADYNEQFF.